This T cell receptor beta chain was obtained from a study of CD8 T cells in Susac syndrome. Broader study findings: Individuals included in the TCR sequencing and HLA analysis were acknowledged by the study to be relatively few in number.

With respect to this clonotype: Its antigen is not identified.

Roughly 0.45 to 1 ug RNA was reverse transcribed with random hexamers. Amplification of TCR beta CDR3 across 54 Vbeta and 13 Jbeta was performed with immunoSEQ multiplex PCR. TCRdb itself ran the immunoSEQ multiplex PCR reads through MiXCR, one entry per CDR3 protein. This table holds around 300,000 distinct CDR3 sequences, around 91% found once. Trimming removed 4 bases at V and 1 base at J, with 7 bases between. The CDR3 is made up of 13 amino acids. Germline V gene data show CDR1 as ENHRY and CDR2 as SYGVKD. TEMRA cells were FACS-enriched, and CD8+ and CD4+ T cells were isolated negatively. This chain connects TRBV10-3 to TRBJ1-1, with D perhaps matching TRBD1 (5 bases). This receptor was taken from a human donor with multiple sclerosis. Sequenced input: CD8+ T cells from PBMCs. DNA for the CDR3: TGTGCCATCAGTGGCGGACAGAACACTGAAGCTTTCTTT. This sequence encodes CAISGGQNTEAFF.